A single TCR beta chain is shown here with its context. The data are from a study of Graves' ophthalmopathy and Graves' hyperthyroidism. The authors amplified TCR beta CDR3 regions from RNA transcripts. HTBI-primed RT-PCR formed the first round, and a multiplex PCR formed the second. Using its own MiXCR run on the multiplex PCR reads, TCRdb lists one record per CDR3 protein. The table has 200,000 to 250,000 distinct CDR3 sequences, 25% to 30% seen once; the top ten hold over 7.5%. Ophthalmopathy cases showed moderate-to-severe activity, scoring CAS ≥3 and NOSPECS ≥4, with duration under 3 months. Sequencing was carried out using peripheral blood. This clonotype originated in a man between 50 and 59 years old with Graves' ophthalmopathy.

The CDR3 here is CASSLEPSGGYEQYF. The CDR3 DNA reads TGTGCCAGCAGCTTGGAGCCTAGCGGAGGCTACGAGCAGTACTTC. The J gene is TRBJ2-7, the V gene TRBV28; 7 nucleotides agree with TRBD2. Germline V lookup: CDR1 MDHEN, CDR2 SYDVKM. The V segment lost 6 bases and the J segment 3 bases; nucleotides outside the gene matches: 11. The CDR3 runs 15 residues.